This T cell receptor (beta chain) comes out of a study of T-cell reconstitution after alpha-beta-depleted transplantation in children. Study results and caveats: The origin of high day-60 TCRbeta diversity in some patients lay in surviving recipient T cells and thymic progenitors. Reports say that about two months after transplant, the alpha-beta T cells came out of several hundred graft clones that had expanded. A year post-transplant, T-cell counts and diversity derived mostly from newly produced T cells.

Turning to this clonotype: Its cognate antigen is unknown.

It was with unique molecular identifiers that the TCRbeta library was prepared. TCRdb recomputed calls from the PCR reads with MiXCR, one row per CDR3 protein. The data show about 1,000,000 distinct CDR3 sequences, under 30% seen once. CDR1 and CDR2 from the germline V gene are SGHKS and YYEKEE (reference sequence). The length of the CDR3 is 15 residues. The J segment lost 7 bases and the V segment lost 1 base, leaving 7 bases of the junction unmatched. The receptor's source is a boy under three years old who had a stem cell transplant for SCID, so the T cells may come from the graft donor. The sample here was PBMCs, mostly from graft donor cells, taken 360 days after TCRalphabeta/CD19-depleted stem cell transplant. The chain employs TRBV5-5 and TRBJ2-1, with 8 bases aligning to TRBD1. CDR3 in amino acids: CASSLTRQGRNEQFF. In DNA form, the CDR3 reads TGTGCCAGCAGCTTGACCAGACAGGGGAGGAATGAGCAGTTCTTC.